This TCR beta chain originates from a study of T-cell memory formation after mild COVID-19. This clonotype was observed a few times. One entry per CDR3 protein results from TCRdb running MiXCR on the 5' RACE reads. The top ten hold 20% to 25% of the sample, which has nearly 350,000 distinct CDR3 sequences, 10% to 15% seen once. CDR3 length equals 16 residues. Germline assignment: CDR1 LNHDA and CDR2 SQIVND (reference sequence). V shed 4 bases and J shed 4 bases, with 18 bases lying between them. This chain connects TRBV19 to TRBJ2-3, with a possible D match to TRBD2 (6 bases). Sequencing used PBMCs or a T cell subset sorted from them (not recorded which). This clonotype originated in a man aged 18 to 29 who had mild COVID-19 (a few samples of this study predate the infection). Cell type and time point are not known. CDR3: CASSRSGLPVADTQYF. The DNA of the CDR3 is TGTGCCAGTAGTAGATCGGGACTCCCAGTGGCAGATACGCAGTATTTT.